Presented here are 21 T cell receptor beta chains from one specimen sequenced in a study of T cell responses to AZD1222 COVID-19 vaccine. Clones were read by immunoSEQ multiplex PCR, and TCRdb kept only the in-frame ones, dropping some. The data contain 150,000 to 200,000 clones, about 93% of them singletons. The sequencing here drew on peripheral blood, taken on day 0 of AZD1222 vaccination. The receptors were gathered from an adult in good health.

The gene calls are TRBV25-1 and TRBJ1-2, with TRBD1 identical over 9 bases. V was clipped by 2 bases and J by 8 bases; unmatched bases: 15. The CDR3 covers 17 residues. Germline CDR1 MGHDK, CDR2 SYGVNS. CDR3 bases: TGTGCCAGCAGTGAACCCGGGACAGGGTCAGCGTTGAAGGGCTACACCTTC. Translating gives CASSEPGTGSALKGYTF.

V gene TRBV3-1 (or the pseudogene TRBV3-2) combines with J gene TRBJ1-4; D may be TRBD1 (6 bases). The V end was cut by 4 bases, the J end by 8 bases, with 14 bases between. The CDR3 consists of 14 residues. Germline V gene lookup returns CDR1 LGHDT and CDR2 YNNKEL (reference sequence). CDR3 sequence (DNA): TGTGCCAGCAGCCTCTGGGGGCTTTCGGAAAAACTGTTTTTT. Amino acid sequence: CASSLWGLSEKLFF.

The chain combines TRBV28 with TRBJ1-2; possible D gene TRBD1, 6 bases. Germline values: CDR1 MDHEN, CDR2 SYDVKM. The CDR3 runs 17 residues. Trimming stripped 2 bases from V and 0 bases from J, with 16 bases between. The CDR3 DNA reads TGTGCCAGCAGTTTAGTGGACAGTGATACTTCTAACTATGGCTACACCTTC. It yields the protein CASSLVDSDTSNYGYTF.

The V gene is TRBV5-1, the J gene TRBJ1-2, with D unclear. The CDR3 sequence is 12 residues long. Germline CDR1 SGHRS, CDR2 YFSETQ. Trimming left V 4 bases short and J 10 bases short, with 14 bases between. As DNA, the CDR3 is TGCGCCAGCAGCGCCTGGCCTCTCGTCTACACCTTC. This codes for CASSAWPLVYTF.

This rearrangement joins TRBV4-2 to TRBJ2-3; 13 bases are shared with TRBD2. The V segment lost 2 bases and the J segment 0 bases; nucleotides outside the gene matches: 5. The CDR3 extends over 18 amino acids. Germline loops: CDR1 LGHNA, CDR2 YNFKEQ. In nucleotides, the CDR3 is TGTGCCAGCAGCCAACGAGGGACTAGCGGGGTTAGCACAGATACGCAGTATTTT. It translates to CASSQRGTSGVSTDTQYF.

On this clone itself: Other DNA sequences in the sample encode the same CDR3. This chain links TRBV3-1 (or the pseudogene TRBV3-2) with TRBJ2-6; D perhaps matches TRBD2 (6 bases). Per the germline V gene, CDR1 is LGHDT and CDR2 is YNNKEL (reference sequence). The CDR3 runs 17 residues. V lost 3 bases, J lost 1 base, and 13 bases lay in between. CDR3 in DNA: TGTGCCAGCAGCCAGGGCACCGGGGGTTCTGGGGCCAACGTCCTGACTTTC. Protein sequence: CASSQGTGGSGANVLTF.

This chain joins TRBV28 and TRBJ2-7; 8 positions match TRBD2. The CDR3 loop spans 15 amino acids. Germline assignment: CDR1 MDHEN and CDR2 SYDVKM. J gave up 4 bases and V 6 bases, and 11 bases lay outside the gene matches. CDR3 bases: TGTGCCAGCAGAATCGCGGGGGGTCACCTTTACGAGCAGTACTTC. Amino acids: CASRIAGGHLYEQYF.

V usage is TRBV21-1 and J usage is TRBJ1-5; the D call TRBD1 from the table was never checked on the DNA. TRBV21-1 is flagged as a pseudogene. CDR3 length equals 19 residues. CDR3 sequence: CASSRIGTGSFYSNQPQHF. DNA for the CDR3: TGTGCCAGCAGCAGAATCGGGACAGGGTCCTTTTATAGCAATCAGCCCCAGCATTTT.

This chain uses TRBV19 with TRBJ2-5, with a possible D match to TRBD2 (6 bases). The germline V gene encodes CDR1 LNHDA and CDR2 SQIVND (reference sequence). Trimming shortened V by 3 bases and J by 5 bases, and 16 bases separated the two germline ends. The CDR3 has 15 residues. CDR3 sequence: CASSIGGGGPETQYF. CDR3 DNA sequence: TGTGCCAGTAGTATCGGGGGAGGCGGCCCGGAGACCCAGTACTTC.

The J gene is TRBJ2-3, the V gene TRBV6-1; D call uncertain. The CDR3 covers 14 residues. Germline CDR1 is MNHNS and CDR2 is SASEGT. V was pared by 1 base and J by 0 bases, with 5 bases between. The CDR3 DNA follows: TGTGCCAGCAGTGAAGTCCGGAGCACAGATACGCAGTATTTT. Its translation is CASSEVRSTDTQYF.

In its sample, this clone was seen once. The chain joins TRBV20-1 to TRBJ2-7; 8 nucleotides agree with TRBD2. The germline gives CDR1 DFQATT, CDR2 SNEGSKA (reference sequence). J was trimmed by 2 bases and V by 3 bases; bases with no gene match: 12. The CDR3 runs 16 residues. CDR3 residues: CSASRSAGGRTYEQYF. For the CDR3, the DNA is TGCAGTGCTAGTCGATCGGCGGGAGGACGCACCTACGAGCAGTACTTC.

The CDR3 loop is CAGGTVNNSPLHF. The CDR3, as DNA: TGTGCCGGCGGGACAGTGAATAATTCACCCCTCCACTTT. The V gene is TRBV30, the J gene TRBJ1-6; 7 bases fit TRBD1. The V and J ends lost 8 bases and 5 bases, in that order; junction bases with no gene match: 6. The CDR3 is 13 amino acids. Germline V gives CDR1 GTSNPN, CDR2 SVGIG (reference sequence).

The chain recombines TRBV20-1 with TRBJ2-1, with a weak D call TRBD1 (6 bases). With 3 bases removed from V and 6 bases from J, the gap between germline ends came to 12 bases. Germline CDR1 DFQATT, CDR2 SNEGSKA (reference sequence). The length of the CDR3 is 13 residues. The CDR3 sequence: CSASWTVRNEQFF. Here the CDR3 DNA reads TGCAGTGCTAGTTGGACAGTGCGCAATGAGCAGTTCTTC.

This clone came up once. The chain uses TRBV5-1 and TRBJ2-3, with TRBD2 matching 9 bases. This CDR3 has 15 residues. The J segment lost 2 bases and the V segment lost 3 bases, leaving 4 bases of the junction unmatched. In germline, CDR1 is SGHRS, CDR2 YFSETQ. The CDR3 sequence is CASSSRLADTDTQYF. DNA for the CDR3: TGCGCCAGCAGCTCTAGACTAGCGGACACAGATACGCAGTATTTT.

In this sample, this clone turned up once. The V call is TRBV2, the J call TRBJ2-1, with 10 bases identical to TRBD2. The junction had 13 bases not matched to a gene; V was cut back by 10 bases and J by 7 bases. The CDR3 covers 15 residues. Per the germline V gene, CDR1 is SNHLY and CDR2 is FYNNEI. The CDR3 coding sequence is TGTGCCACCCACCCCTTCAAGCGGGAGGGTAATGAGCAGTTCTTC. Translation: CATHPFKREGNEQFF.

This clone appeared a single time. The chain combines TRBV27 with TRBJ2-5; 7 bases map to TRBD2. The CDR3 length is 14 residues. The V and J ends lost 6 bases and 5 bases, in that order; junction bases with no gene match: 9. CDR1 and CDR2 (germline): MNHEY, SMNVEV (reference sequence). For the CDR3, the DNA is TGTGCCAGCAGCTCTAGCGGTCAGGCGGAGACCCAGTACTTC. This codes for CASSSSGQAETQYF.

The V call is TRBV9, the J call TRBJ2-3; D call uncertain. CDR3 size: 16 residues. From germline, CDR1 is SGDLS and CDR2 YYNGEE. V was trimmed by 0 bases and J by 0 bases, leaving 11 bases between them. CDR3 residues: CASSVETGLSTDTQYF. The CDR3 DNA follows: TGTGCCAGCAGCGTAGAAACGGGCCTTAGCACAGATACGCAGTATTTT.

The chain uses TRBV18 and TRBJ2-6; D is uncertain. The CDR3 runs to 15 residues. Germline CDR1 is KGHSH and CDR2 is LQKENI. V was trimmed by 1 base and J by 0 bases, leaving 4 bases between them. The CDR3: CASSPLASGANVLTF. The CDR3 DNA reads TGTGCCAGCTCACCACTCGCCTCTGGGGCCAACGTCCTGACTTTC.

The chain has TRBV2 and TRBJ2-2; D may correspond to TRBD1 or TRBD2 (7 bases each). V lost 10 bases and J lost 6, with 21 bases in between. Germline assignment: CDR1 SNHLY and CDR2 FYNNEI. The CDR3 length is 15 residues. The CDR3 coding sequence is TGTGCCACCCCAAGGGGGCAGGGGAGGGCCGGGGAGCTGTTTTTT. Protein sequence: CATPRGQGRAGELFF.

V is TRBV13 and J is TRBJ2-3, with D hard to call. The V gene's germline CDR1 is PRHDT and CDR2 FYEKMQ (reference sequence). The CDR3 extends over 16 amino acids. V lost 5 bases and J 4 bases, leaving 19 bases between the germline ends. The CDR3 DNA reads TGTGCCAGCAGCCCCCCTTGGAGAGGTTTTGCAGATACGCAGTATTTT. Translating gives CASSPPWRGFADTQYF.

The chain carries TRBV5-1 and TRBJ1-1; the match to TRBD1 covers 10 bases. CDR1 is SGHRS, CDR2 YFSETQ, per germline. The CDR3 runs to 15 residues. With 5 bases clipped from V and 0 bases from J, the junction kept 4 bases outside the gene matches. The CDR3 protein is CASSSTGGLNTEAFF. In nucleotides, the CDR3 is TGCGCCAGCAGTTCGACAGGGGGCCTGAACACTGAAGCTTTCTTT. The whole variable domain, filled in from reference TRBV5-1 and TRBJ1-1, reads KAGVTQTPRYLIKTRGQQVTLSCSPISGHRSVSWYQQTPGQGLQFLFEYFSETQRNKGNFPGRFSGRQFSNSRSEMNVSTLELGDSALYLCASSSTGGLNTEAFFGQGTRLTVV.